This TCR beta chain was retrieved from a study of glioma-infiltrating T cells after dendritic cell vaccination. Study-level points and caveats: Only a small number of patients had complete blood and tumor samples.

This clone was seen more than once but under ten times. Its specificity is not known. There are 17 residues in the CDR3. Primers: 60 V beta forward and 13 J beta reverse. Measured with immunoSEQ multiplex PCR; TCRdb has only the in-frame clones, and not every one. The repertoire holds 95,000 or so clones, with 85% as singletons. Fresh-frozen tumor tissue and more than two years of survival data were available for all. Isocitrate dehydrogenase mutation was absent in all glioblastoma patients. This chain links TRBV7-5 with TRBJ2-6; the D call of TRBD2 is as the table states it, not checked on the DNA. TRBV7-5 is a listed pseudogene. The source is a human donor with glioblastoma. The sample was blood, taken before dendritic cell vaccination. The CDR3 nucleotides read TGTGCCAGAAGCTTAGCTTGGGGGGGATCAGGGGCCAACGTCCTGACTTTC. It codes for CARSLAWGGSGANVLTF.